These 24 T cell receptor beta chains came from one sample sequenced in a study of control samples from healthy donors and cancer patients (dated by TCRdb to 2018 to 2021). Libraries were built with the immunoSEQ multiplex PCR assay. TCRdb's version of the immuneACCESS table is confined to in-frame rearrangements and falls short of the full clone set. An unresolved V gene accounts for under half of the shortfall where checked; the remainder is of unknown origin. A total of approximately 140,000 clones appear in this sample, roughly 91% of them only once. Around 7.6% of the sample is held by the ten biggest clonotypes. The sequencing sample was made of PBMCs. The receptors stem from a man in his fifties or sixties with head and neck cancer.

This CDR3 is CASSLTSGSEAFF. The CDR3 DNA reads TGCGCCAGCAGCTTGACTTCAGGGTCTGAAGCTTTCTTT. This sequence joins TRBV5-1 and TRBJ1-1, with D possibly TRBD1 on 5 matching bases. Germline assignment: CDR1 SGHRS and CDR2 YFSETQ. The germline V and J ends were trimmed by 1 base and 6 bases, with 10 bases remaining between them. CDR3 size: 13 residues.

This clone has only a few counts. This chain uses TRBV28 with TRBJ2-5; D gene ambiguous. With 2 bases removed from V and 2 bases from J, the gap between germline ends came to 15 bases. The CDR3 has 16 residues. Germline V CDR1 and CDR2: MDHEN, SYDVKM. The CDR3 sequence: CASSLEAGGAQETQYF. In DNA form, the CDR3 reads TGTGCCAGCAGTTTAGAGGCTGGCGGAGCTCAAGAGACCCAGTACTTC.

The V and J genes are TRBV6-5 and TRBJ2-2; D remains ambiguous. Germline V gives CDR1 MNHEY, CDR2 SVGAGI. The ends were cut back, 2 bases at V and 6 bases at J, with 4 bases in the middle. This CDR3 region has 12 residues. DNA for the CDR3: TGTGCCAGCAGTTACACAGCCGGGGAGCTGTTTTTT. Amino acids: CASSYTAGELFF.

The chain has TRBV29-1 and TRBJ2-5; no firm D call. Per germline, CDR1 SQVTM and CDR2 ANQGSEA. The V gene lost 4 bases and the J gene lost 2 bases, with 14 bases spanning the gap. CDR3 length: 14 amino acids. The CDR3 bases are TGCAGCGTTGCAAGCAGGAATTTACAAGAGACCCAGTACTTC. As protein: CSVASRNLQETQYF.

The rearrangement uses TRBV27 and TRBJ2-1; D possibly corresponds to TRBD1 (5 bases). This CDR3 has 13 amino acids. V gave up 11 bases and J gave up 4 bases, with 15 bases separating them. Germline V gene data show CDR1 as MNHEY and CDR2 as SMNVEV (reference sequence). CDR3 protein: CASRKDTYNEQFF. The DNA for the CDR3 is TGTGCCTCCCGAAAGGACACGTACAATGAGCAGTTCTTC.

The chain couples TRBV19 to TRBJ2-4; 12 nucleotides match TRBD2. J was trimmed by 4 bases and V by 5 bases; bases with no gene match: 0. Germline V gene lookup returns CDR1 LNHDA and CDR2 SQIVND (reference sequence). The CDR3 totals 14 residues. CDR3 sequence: CASSGLAGKNIQYF. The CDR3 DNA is TGTGCCAGTAGTGGACTAGCGGGAAAAAACATTCAGTACTTC.

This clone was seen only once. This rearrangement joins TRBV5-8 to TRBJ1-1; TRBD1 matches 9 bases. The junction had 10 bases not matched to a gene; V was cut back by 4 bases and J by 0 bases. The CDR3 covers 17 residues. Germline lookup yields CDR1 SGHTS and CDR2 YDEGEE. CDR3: CASSPGQGRPLNTEAFF. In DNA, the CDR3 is TGTGCCAGCAGCCCGGGACAGGGAAGGCCCCTGAACACTGAAGCTTTCTTT.

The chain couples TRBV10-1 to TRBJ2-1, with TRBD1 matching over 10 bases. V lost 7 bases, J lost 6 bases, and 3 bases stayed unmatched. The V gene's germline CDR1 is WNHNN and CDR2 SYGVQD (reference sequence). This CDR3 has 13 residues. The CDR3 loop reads CASTRDRGNEQFF. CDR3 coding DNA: TGCGCCAGCACCCGGGACAGGGGCAATGAGCAGTTCTTC.

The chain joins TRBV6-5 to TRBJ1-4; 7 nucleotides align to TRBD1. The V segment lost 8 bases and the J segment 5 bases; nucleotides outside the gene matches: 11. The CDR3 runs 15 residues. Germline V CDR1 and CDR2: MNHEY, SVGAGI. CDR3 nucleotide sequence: TGTGCCAGCCTACAAACCCGGGACAGCAATGAAAAACTGTTTTTT. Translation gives CASLQTRDSNEKLFF.

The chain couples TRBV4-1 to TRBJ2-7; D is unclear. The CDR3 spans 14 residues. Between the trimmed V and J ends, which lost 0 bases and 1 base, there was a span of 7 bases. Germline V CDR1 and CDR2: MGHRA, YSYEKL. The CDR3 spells CASSQEVVSYEQYF. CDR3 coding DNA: TGCGCCAGCAGCCAAGAAGTAGTTTCCTACGAGCAGTACTTC.

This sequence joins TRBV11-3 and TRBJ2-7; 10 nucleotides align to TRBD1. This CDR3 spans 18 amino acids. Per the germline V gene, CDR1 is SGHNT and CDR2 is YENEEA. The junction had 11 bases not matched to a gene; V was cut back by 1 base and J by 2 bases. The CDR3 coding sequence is TGTGCCAGCAGCTTAGGCCCTCCCGACGGGACAGGGGCCTACGAGCAGTACTTC. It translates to CASSLGPPDGTGAYEQYF.

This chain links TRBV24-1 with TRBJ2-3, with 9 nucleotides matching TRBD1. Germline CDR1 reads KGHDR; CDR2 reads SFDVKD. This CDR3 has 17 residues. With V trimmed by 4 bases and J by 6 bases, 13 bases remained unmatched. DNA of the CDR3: TGTGCCACCAGTGACTCCCGGGACAGGGTCACGGCTGATACGCAGTATTTT. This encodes CATSDSRDRVTADTQYF.

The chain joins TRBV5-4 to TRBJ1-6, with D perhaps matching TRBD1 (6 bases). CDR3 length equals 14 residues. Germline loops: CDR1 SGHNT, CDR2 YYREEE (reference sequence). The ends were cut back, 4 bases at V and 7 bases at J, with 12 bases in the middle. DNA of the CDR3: TGTGCCAGCAGCGTACAGGGTGAGAATTCACCCCTCCACTTT. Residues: CASSVQGENSPLHF.

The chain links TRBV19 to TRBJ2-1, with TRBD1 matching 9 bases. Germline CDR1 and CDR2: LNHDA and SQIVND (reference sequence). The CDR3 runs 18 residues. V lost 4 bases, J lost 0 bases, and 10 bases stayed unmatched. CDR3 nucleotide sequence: TGTGCCAGTAGTAAGACAGGGGGAAGGAGTCGCTCCTACAATGAGCAGTTCTTC. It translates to CASSKTGGRSRSYNEQFF.

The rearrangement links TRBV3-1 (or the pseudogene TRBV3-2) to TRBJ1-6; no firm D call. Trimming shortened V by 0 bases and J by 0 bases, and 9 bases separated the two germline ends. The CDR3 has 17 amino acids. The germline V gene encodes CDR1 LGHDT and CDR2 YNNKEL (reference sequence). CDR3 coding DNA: TGTGCCAGCAGCCAAGATGTCCTAAGCTCCTATAATTCACCCCTCCACTTT. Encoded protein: CASSQDVLSSYNSPLHF.

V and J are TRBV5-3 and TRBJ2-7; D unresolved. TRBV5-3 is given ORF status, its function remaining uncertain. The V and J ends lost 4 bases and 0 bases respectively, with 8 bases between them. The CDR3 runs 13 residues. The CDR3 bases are TGTGCCAGAAGCCCGTGTATCTCCTACGAGCAGTACTTC. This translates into CARSPCISYEQYF.

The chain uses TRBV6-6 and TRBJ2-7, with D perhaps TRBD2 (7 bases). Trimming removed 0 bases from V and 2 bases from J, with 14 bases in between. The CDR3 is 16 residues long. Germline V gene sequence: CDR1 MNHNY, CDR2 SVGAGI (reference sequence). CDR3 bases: TGTGCCAGCAGTTACTCGGGGCGGGGGCGGACCTACGAGCAGTACTTC. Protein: CASSYSGRGRTYEQYF.

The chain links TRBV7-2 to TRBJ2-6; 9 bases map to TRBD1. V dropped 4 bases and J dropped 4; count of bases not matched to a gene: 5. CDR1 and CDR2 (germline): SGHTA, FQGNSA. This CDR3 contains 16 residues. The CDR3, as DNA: TGTGCCAGCAGCTGGGACAGGGCTGCGGGGGCCAACGTCCTGACTTTC. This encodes CASSWDRAAGANVLTF.

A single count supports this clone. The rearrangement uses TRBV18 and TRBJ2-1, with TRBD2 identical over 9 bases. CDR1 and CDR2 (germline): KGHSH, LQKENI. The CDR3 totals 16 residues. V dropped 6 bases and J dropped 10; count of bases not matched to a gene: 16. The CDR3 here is CASSLDGAGGPGEQFF. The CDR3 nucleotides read TGTGCCAGCTCGCTAGATGGGGCGGGAGGGCCCGGCGAGCAGTTCTTC.

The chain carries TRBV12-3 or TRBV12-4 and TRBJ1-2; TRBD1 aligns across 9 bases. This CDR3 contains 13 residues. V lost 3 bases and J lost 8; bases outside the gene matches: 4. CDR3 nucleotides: TGTGCCAGCAGTTTTAACAGGGGGCAGGGCTACACCTTC. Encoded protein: CASSFNRGQGYTF.

The CDR3, as DNA: TGTGCCAGCAGCTCCCGGACTAGCGGGATCCTAAATGAGCAGTTCTTC. Translated: CASSSRTSGILNEQFF. The genes are TRBV5-4 and TRBJ2-1; 12 bases line up with TRBD2. V shed 3 bases and J 7 bases; nucleotides not matched to a gene: 8. CDR1 and CDR2 (germline): SGHNT, YYREEE (reference sequence). The CDR3 contains 16 residues.

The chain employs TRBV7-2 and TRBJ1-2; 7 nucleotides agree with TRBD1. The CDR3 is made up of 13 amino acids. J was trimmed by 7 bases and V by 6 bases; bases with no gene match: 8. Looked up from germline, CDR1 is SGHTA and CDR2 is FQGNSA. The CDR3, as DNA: TGTGCCAGCAGTTATACAGGGGCTTTTGGCTACACCTTC. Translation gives CASSYTGAFGYTF.

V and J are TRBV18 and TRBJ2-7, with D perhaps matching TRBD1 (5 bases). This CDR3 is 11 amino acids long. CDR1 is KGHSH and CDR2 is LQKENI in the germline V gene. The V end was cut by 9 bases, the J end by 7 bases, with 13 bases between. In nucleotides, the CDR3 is TGTGCCAGGGACACCCCCGGAGAGCAGTACTTC. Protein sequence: CARDTPGEQYF.

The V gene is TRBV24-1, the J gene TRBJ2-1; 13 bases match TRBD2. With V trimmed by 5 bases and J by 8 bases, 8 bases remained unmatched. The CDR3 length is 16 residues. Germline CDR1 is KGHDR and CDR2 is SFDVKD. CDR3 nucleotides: TGTGCCACCAGTGGTGTGGGACTAGCGGGAAATGATGAGCAGTTCTTC. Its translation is CATSGVGLAGNDEQFF.